One sample yielded the 5 T cell receptor beta chains listed below, sequenced in a study of T cell responses to AZD1222 COVID-19 vaccine. Sequencing was performed with immunoSEQ multiplex PCR; in TCRdb, only in-frame clones are kept and a portion is missing. This sample yields around 100,000 clones, of which about 93% are seen a single time; 2% to 2.5% belongs to the top ten. The sequences come from peripheral blood, collected on day 0 of AZD1222 vaccination. Receptors were obtained from an adult in good health.

J is TRBJ2-1 and V is TRBV7-2, with 8 bases aligning to TRBD2. J was trimmed by 8 bases and V by 1 base; bases with no gene match: 10. This CDR3 has 16 amino acids. The germline V gene has CDR1 SGHTA and CDR2 FQGNSA. CDR3 DNA: TGTGCCAGCAGCTTAGTATCGAGCGGGGGTTTCGATGAGCAGTTCTTC. It specifies CASSLVSSGGFDEQFF.

The chain joins TRBV7-3 to TRBJ1-1; 8 bases map to TRBD1. CDR3 length: 13 residues. The J segment lost 7 bases and the V segment lost 6 bases, leaving 7 bases of the junction unmatched. Germline assignment: CDR1 SGHTA and CDR2 FQGTGA. CDR3 DNA: TGTGCCAGCAGTCCGACAGGGGCGGGTGAAGCTTTCTTT. Translated: CASSPTGAGEAFF.

The J gene is TRBJ2-5, the V gene TRBV7-2; D not resolved. CDR3 size: 14 residues. Germline V CDR1 and CDR2: SGHTA, FQGNSA. The ends were cut back, 7 bases at V and 6 bases at J, with 18 bases in the middle. This chain's CDR3 is CASKSAESAKTQYF. Here the CDR3 DNA reads TGTGCCAGCAAGTCGGCAGAGAGCGCGAAGACCCAGTACTTC.

The chain is built from TRBV4-1 and TRBJ1-2; no clear D gene. This CDR3 comprises 15 residues. The V gene's germline CDR1 is MGHRA and CDR2 YSYEKL. V shed 0 bases and J shed 7 bases, with 15 bases lying between them. In DNA, the CDR3 is TGCGCCAGCAGCCAAGATCGCGGCTTATCAAGTGGCTACACCTTC. As protein: CASSQDRGLSSGYTF.

The chain couples TRBV5-1 to TRBJ1-1, with a possible D match to TRBD1 (5 bases). This CDR3 region has 14 residues. Trimming cost V 5 bases and J 2 bases, with 13 bases left between them. The germline CDR1 and CDR2 sequences are SGHRS and YFSETQ. CDR3 nucleotides: TGCGCCAGCAGAAGCACAGGCCCTAACACTGAAGCTTTCTTT. It is translated as CASRSTGPNTEAFF.